This is a list of T cell receptor beta chains from one sample in a study of PD-1 blockade in classical Hodgkin lymphoma. Assay used: immunoSEQ multiplex PCR; TCRdb lists only in-frame clones, some missing. The profile shows approximately 17,000 clones, roughly 90% of them singletons. Sequenced: peripheral blood mononuclear cells (PBMCs). Receptors originate from a human donor with classical Hodgkin lymphoma. The CDR3 runs from the conserved cysteine through the conserved F or W. The D gene is left open where the match is weak. Rows give clone size only sometimes, using once, few, many, or a class for an expanded clone.

>.|.|TRBV18|TRBJ1-6
TGTGCCAGCTCACCTGCCCGACAGATAAATTCACCCCTCCACTTT
CASSPARQINSPLHF
>TRBD1|.|TRBV2|TRBJ2-7
TGTGCCAGCAGCCACATGGGACAGGGTACGGGCGAGCAGTACTTC
CASSHMGQGTGEQYF
>TRBD1|.|TRBV2|TRBJ2-7
TGTGCCAGCAGTAAAGCCGGGACAGGGGATTCCTACGAGCAGTACTTC
CASSKAGTGDSYEQYF
>.|.|TRBV15|TRBJ1-3
TGTGCCGCCAGCAGAGATGGTTACAGGGCGGCTGGAAACACCATATATTTT
CAASRDGYRAAGNTIYF
>.|.|TRBV7-9|TRBJ2-5
TGTGCCAGCAGCCGTGGGGCTCAAGAGACCCAGTACTTC
CASSRGAQETQYF
>.|.|TRBV19|TRBJ2-6
TGTGCCAGTAGATCCGGGGCCTCTGGGGCCAACGTCCTGACTTTC
CASRSGASGANVLTF
>TRBD2|.|TRBV25-1|TRBJ2-7
TGTGCCAGCAGTGGATTGCGGGAGGACTCCTACGAGCAGTACTTC
CASSGLREDSYEQYF
>.|.|TRBV11-2|TRBJ1-6
TGTGCCAGCAGCTTGGACATTTCACCCCTCCACTTT
CASSLDISPLHF
>.|.|TRBV29-1|TRBJ2-1
TGCAGCGTTTTCGACAATGAGCAGTTCTTC
CSVFDNEQFF
>TRBD1|.|TRBV19|TRBJ2-3
TGTGCCAGTAGTATCCCTGGACAGGGGGCCGGAGATACGCAGTATTTT
CASSIPGQGAGDTQYF
>TRBD1|.|TRBV6-4|TRBJ2-1
TGTGCCAGCAGTGACAGGGGGCACAATGAGCAGTTCTTC
CASSDRGHNEQFF
>TRBD2|.|TRBV7-6|TRBJ2-3
TGTGCCAGCACCCCCCAAGCCCCGGGAGGTACAGATACGCAGTATTTT
CASTPQAPGGTDTQYF
>.|.|TRBV25-1|TRBJ2-7
TGTGCCAGCAGTGAGAATAGATACGAGCAGTACTTC
CASSENRYEQYF
>.|.|TRBV19|TRBJ1-4
TGTGCCAGTAGTATGAGACAGTCTTCTGAAAAACTGTTTTTT
CASSMRQSSEKLFF
>.|.|TRBV30|TRBJ2-7
TGTGCCTGGGGGACTTACTACGGCGAGCAGTACTTC
CAWGTYYGEQYF
>.|.|TRBV25-1|TRBJ2-3
TGTGCCAGCAGTGAGCCTCCGGGGTCCACAGATACGCAGTATTTT
CASSEPPGSTDTQYF
>.|.|TRBV7-9|TRBJ1-3
TGTGCCAGCAGCGTCGGGCCAGGGAGAAGGGGAAACACCATATATTTT
CASSVGPGRRGNTIYF
>TRBD2|.|TRBV25-1|TRBJ2-1
TGTGCCAGCAGTGAATCCGGACTAGCGGGGCTTAATGAGCAGTTCTTC
CASSESGLAGLNEQFF
>.|.|TRBV5-4|TRBJ1-1
TGTGCCAGCAGCTTCTCAGGTGTTGAAGCTTTCTTT
CASSFSGVEAFF
>TRBD2|.|TRBV10-3|TRBJ2-7
TGTGCCATCAGTACCGCGGGAGCCGCCTACGAGCAGTACTTC
CAISTAGAAYEQYF
>TRBD2|.|TRBV25-1|TRBJ2-3
TGTGCCAGCAGTGGGGGAGAACTAGCGGGTGTACCAGATACGCAGTATTTT
CASSGGELAGVPDTQYF
>TRBD1|.|TRBV6-5|TRBJ1-2
TGTGCCAGCAGGGCCCGGGACAGGTACTATGGCTACACCTTC
CASRARDRYYGYTF
>.|.|TRBV27|TRBJ1-1
TGTGCCAGCAGTTGGTGGGGGCCCGATGGTGAAGCTTTCTTT
CASSWWGPDGEAFF
>.|.|TRBV16|TRBJ1-3
TGTGCCAGCAGCCAACACGGCTCTGGAAACACCATATATTTT
CASSQHGSGNTIYF
>TRBD1|.|TRBV6-1|TRBJ2-7
TGTGCCAGCACCCCTTGGGCAGGGGGCTCCTACGAGCAGTACTTC
CASTPWAGGSYEQYF
>.|.|TRBV28|TRBJ2-7
TGTGCCAGCAGTTTTGAGGGAGGCTCCTACGAGCAGTACTTC
CASSFEGGSYEQYF
>TRBD1|.|TRBV7-9|TRBJ2-7
TGTGCCAGCAGCGCCGACAGGGGGGCCTACGAGCAGTACTTC
CASSADRGAYEQYF
>TRBD2|.|TRBV6-5|TRBJ2-7
TGTGCCAGCAGTTATCTAGCGGGAGGCTCCTACGAGCAGTACTTC
CASSYLAGGSYEQYF
>.|.|TRBV7-7|TRBJ2-6
TGTGCCAGCAGCTCTGCAGGGCCTGGGGCCAACGTCCTGACTTTC
CASSSAGPGANVLTF
>.|.|TRBV28|TRBJ2-7
TGTGCCAGCAGTGCCCAAGAGCAGTACTTC
CASSAQEQYF
>.|.|TRBV7-8|TRBJ1-1
TGTGCCAGCAGCTTAGCGGAGGGGACTGAAGCTTTCTTT
CASSLAEGTEAFF
>.|.|TRBV30|TRBJ2-1
TGTGCCTGGAGTTCCCCCTTCTACAATGAGCAGTTCTTC
CAWSSPFYNEQFF
>.|.|TRBV10-3|TRBJ2-7
TGTGCCATCAGTGAGGGCCCGGCCGGCTACGAGCAGTACTTC
CAISEGPAGYEQYF
>TRBD1|.|TRBV19|TRBJ2-7
TGTGCCAGTAGTCCGGGACAGGGGATAACCTACGAGCAGTACTTC
CASSPGQGITYEQYF
>.|.|TRBV7-2|TRBJ1-6
TGTGCCAGCAGCTTAACCGCTACAACCGTTAATTCACCCCTCCACTTT
CASSLTATTVNSPLHF
>.|.|TRBV7-9|TRBJ2-5
TGTGCCAGCAGCTCTCCTGGGACGTTGGAGACCCAGTACTTC
CASSSPGTLETQYF
>TRBD2|.|TRBV27|TRBJ2-3
TGTGCCAGCAGCCCCGGGCTAGCGGGAGGGCCGGGTACGCAGTATTTT
CASSPGLAGGPGTQYF
>.|.|TRBV25-1|TRBJ2-2
TGTGCCAGCAGTGAATATGGCAGCCCCGGGGAGCTGTTTTTT
CASSEYGSPGELFF
>.|.|TRBV19|TRBJ1-1
TGTGCCAGTAGTGACATACAGGGCCAGGGAGCTTTCTTT
CASSDIQGQGAFF
>.|few|TRBV9|TRBJ2-2
TGTGCCAGCGGCGTAATGAACGGGAACACCGGGGAGCTGTTTTTT
CASGVMNGNTGELFF
>.|.|TRBV6-6|TRBJ1-1
TGTGCCAGCAGTTACGATGGCGGCAGGCCCGCCGGGGAAGCTTTCTTT
CASSYDGGRPAGEAFF
>TRBD1|.|TRBV25-1|TRBJ1-4
TGTGCCAGCAGTTCCCAGAGACAGGGCGATGAAAAACTGTTTTTT
CASSSQRQGDEKLFF
>.|.|TRBV4-1|TRBJ1-4
TGCGCCAGCAGCCAAGGGGTCGGTATTAATGAAAAACTGTTTTTT
CASSQGVGINEKLFF
>.|.|TRBV29-1|TRBJ2-5
TGCAGCGTCTCGATTGGAGGGGAGACCCAGTACTTC
CSVSIGGETQYF
>TRBD1|once|TRBV25-1|TRBJ1-1
TGTGCCAGCAATCGACAGGGGCCGTCTGGCACTGAAGCTTTCTTT
CASNRQGPSGTEAFF
>.|.|TRBV20-1|TRBJ2-5
TGCAGTGCCCCCACAGGAGAGACCCAGTACTTC
CSAPTGETQYF
>TRBD2|.|TRBV27|TRBJ2-3
TGTGCCAGCAGTTTAGCACTAGCGGGAGTGGATACGCAGTATTTT
CASSLALAGVDTQYF
>.|.|TRBV30|TRBJ1-5
TGTGCCTGGAGTGTAGCATTTCTGGGGGGCAATCAGCCCCAGCATTTT
CAWSVAFLGGNQPQHF
>.|.|TRBV7-9|TRBJ1-4
TGTGCCAGCAGCTTATTAGTGGGTGAAAAACTGTTTTTT
CASSLLVGEKLFF